What follows are 2 T cell receptor beta chains derived from one specimen sequenced in a study of blood T cells in healthy people across ages. Next came a second PCR, run for roughly 6 to 11 cycles, which used a sample-barcoded 5' primer along with a J-beta primer mix. TCRdb redid the calling of the 5' RACE reads with MiXCR, one entry per CDR3 protein. The sample has approximately 880,000 distinct CDR3 sequences, about 44% seen once; the top ten hold about an eighth. Sequenced: blood. Source of these receptors: a man aged 30-40 years in good health.

This clonotype was counted at least ten times. The V call is TRBV7-2, the J call TRBJ2-7; D not certain. CDR1 and CDR2 from the germline V gene are SGHTA and FQGNSA. This CDR3 has 11 amino acids. V gave up 6 bases and J gave up 7 bases, with 10 bases separating them. The DNA for the CDR3 is TGTGCCAGCAGTTTGGCCCAGGAGCAGTACTTC. This encodes CASSLAQEQYF.

This clonotype was found a few times. The V call is TRBV27, the J call TRBJ2-1, with D tentatively TRBD2 (5 bases). This CDR3 region has 15 residues. The V and J ends lost 5 bases and 6 bases respectively, with 17 bases between them. Germline V gene sequence: CDR1 MNHEY, CDR2 SMNVEV (reference sequence). The CDR3 DNA reads as TGTGCCAGCAGTCCCAAGGTCGGGCGGGCCAATGAGCAGTTCTTC. As protein: CASSPKVGRANEQFF.